A selection of T cell receptor beta chains follows, all from one sample in a study of blood T cell repertoires in COVID-19. Data came from immunoSEQ multiplex PCR; TCRdb stores just in-frame clones and leaves some out. This sample has about 350,000 clones, with around 87% found just once. Sample: PBMCs or T cells enriched from blood (not recorded which). The receptor source for this set is a woman aged 30 to 39 who had recovered from COVID-19. Both conserved end residues are trimmed from each CDR3.

j_call: TRBJ2-1; v_call: TRBV2; cdr3_aa: ASSEQGQSYNEQF
j_call: TRBJ2-2; v_call: TRBV21-1; cdr3_aa: ASTPTRGRQTGELF
j_call: TRBJ1-2; v_call: TRBV5-1; cdr3_aa: ASSDTGGGDYGYT
j_call: TRBJ2-2; v_call: TRBV12-5; cdr3_aa: ASGLGQGGELF
j_call: TRBJ1-5; v_call: TRBV2; cdr3_aa: ASRLHRDQPQH
j_call: TRBJ2-5; v_call: TRBV11-3; cdr3_aa: ASSLGTGGMETQY
j_call: TRBJ1-2; v_call: TRBV5-4; cdr3_aa: ASSSNRVYGYT
j_call: TRBJ1-2; v_call: TRBV4-1; cdr3_aa: ASSQGAWTGDAGYT
j_call: TRBJ2-3; v_call: TRBV24-1; cdr3_aa: ATSDWAGGRTDTQY
j_call: TRBJ2-7; v_call: TRBV30; cdr3_aa: AWRRGGSYEQY
j_call: TRBJ1-1; v_call: TRBV5-1; cdr3_aa: ASSLRTGINTEAF